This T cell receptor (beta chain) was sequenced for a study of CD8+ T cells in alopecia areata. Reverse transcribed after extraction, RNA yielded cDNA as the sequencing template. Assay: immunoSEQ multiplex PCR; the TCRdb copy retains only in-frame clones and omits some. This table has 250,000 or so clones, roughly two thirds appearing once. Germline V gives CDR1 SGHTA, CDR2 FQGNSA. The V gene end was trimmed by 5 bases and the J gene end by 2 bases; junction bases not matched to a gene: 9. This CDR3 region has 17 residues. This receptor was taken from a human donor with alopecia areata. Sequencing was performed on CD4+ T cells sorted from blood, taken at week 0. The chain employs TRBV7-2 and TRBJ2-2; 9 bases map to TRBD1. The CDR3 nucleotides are TGTGCCAGCAGCAGGGACAGGGAGCGACGAAACACCGGGGAGCTGTTTTTT. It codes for CASSRDRERRNTGELFF.